This entry describes one TCR beta chain. In germline, CDR1 is SGHVS, CDR2 FQNEAQ. V shed 4 bases, J shed 5 bases, and the junction held 10 bases outside the gene matches. The CDR3 consists of 15 residues. In the study's own analysis: Cell counts per sample came from amplifying reference gene primers. The protocol was immunoSEQ multiplex PCR, while the TCRdb copy is restricted to in-frame clones and leaves out a portion. The DNA was the basis for D and trimming; V, J and clone size are from that table. The sample shows about 100,000 clones, 70% to 90% of them seen only once. The sample originates from a study of blood T cell repertoires in COVID-19. Study information: COVID-19 samples collected from the United States, Italy and Spain covered acute and convalescent phases. The analysed material was cDNA or gDNA that came from T cells, B-cell-depleted T cells, or PBMCs.

The chain recombines TRBV7-8 with TRBJ2-7, with TRBD1 identical over 8 bases. What was sequenced was peripheral blood. This receptor was identified in a human donor in a cohort sampled during active COVID-19. CDR3 loop: CASSSQTGAVDEQYF. DNA of the CDR3: TGTGCCAGCAGCTCCCAGACAGGGGCGGTGGACGAGCAGTACTTC.